What follows are 26 T cell receptor beta chains derived from one specimen sequenced in a study of blood T cell repertoires in COVID-19. Libraries were prepared by immunoSEQ multiplex PCR; TCRdb keeps only in-frame clonotypes and omits some of them. The data contain approximately 380,000 clones, roughly 92% of them singletons. The sequenced material came from PBMCs or T cells enriched from blood (not recorded which). These receptors all stem from a woman aged 40 to 50 who had been exposed to COVID-19.

This chain links TRBV6-5 with TRBJ1-1; D is ambiguous. Germline CDR1 reads MNHEY; CDR2 reads SVGAGI. This CDR3 comprises 13 residues. CDR3 in amino acids: CAIYKLMNTEAFF. The CDR3 DNA is TGTGCAATTTACAAGTTGATGAACACTGAAGCTTTCTTT.

This clone was observed a handful of times. This chain connects TRBV6-6 to TRBJ1-2, with unresolved D. Germline assignment: CDR1 MNHNY and CDR2 SVGAGI (reference sequence). This CDR3 contains 14 residues. Trimming took off 10 bases at V and 0 bases at J, with 15 bases between the two ends. CDR3 in DNA: TGTGCCATAGCGGGTGGCCAGACTAACTATGGCTACACCTTC. It codes for CAIAGGQTNYGYTF.

This chain connects TRBV3-1 (or the pseudogene TRBV3-2) to TRBJ2-5; 8 nucleotides match TRBD1. Germline V lookup: CDR1 LGHDT, CDR2 YNNKEL (reference sequence). The CDR3 length is 15 residues. J gave up 6 bases and V 0 bases, and 6 bases lay outside the gene matches. The CDR3 loop is CASSQDPRTGKTQYF. The DNA for the CDR3 is TGTGCCAGCAGCCAAGACCCCCGGACAGGGAAGACCCAGTACTTC.

The gene calls are TRBV5-1 and TRBJ2-1; D gene uncertain. V was shortened by 0 bases and J by 3 bases, with 10 bases between the two germline ends. The CDR3 is made up of 15 amino acids. Germline V gives CDR1 SGHRS, CDR2 YFSETQ. The CDR3 loop reads CASSLGTDLYNEQFF. CDR3 bases: TGCGCCAGCAGCTTGGGAACAGACCTCTACAATGAGCAGTTCTTC.

The chain uses TRBV7-2 and TRBJ1-6, with D hard to call. This CDR3 is built from 16 residues. From germline, CDR1 is SGHTA and CDR2 FQGNSA. V gave up 1 base and J gave up 4 bases, with 11 bases separating them. CDR3 residues: CASSLGGAAYNSPLHF. CDR3 in DNA: TGTGCCAGCAGCTTAGGGGGAGCAGCTTATAATTCACCCCTCCACTTT.

The V gene is TRBV7-9, the J gene TRBJ1-5, with 11 positions matching TRBD1. V dropped 1 base and J dropped 5; count of bases not matched to a gene: 1. The CDR3 consists of 15 residues. CDR1 is SEHNR, CDR2 FQNEAQ, per germline (reference sequence). CDR3 nucleotides: TGTGCCAGCAGCTTAGTGGGACAGGGGGATCAGCCCCAGCATTTT. Translating it yields CASSLVGQGDQPQHF.

The chain carries TRBV7-8 and TRBJ2-2; 8 bases map to TRBD1. Trimming cost V 1 base and J 8 bases; bases outside gene matches: 15. The CDR3 sequence is 18 residues long. Germline CDR1 reads SGHVS; CDR2 reads FQNEAQ. The CDR3 DNA reads TGTGCCAGCAGCTTAGGCGGAATCCCCAGGGGGCAGGGTGGGGAGCTGTTTTTT. Amino acid sequence: CASSLGGIPRGQGGELFF.

This chain links TRBV7-3 with TRBJ2-1; the match to TRBD1 covers 7 bases. Germline V gene lookup returns CDR1 SGHTA and CDR2 FQGTGA. The V gene end was trimmed by 2 bases and the J gene end by 3 bases; junction bases not matched to a gene: 4. The CDR3 extends over 15 amino acids. In DNA, the CDR3 is TGTGCCAGCAGCTTATATGCAGGGGGCTACAATGAGCAGTTCTTC. Translating it yields CASSLYAGGYNEQFF.

The V gene is TRBV5-6, the J gene TRBJ2-2, with 7 nucleotides matching TRBD1. The J segment lost 6 bases and the V segment lost 4 bases, leaving 12 bases of the junction unmatched. Germline V lookup: CDR1 SGHDT, CDR2 YYEEEE. The CDR3 contains 16 residues. CDR3 DNA: TGTGCCAGCAGCCCATTGGCGCAGGGGGTCCCCGGGGAGCTGTTTTTT. It specifies CASSPLAQGVPGELFF.

This chain joins TRBV24-1 and TRBJ1-2, with TRBD1 matching over 7 bases. The germline V gene encodes CDR1 KGHDR and CDR2 SFDVKD. The V and J ends lost 4 bases and 6 bases, in that order; junction bases with no gene match: 10. This CDR3 region has 15 residues. The CDR3 DNA follows: TGTGCCACCAGTGACTCTCCTCAGGGGGTCAATGGCTACACCTTC. It encodes CATSDSPQGVNGYTF.

CDR3 bases: TGTGCCAGTAGTATAGGCTCCACCAGGGGCCGGTATGGCTACACCTTC. Translated: CASSIGSTRGRYGYTF. This chain joins TRBV19 and TRBJ1-2, with a tentative D call TRBD1 (6 bases). The CDR3 has 16 residues. CDR1 LNHDA and CDR2 SQIVND come from the germline V gene (reference sequence). With 1 base removed from V and 5 bases from J, the gap between germline ends came to 17 bases.

This clone was recorded a few times. The V gene is TRBV9, the J gene TRBJ1-2; maybe TRBD1 (6 bases). In germline, CDR1 is SGDLS, CDR2 YYNGEE. The V end lost 0 bases, the J end lost 5 bases, and 14 bases lay between the germline ends. CDR3 length equals 15 residues. The CDR3 here is CASSVEAGARYGYTF. The CDR3 DNA follows: TGTGCCAGCAGCGTAGAAGCAGGGGCGCGATATGGCTACACCTTC.

This sequence joins TRBV2 and TRBJ2-7; 11 nucleotides agree with TRBD2. Germline loops: CDR1 SNHLY, CDR2 FYNNEI. The V segment lost 6 bases and the J segment 0 bases; nucleotides outside the gene matches: 4. The CDR3 runs 15 residues. CDR3 residues: CASRQGLAASYEQYF. CDR3 DNA: TGTGCCAGCAGACAGGGACTAGCGGCCTCCTACGAGCAGTACTTC.

This clone has more than one count but fewer than ten. The chain links TRBV6-2 or TRBV6-3 to TRBJ1-1; a possible D gene is TRBD1 (6 bases). Looked up from germline, CDR1 is MNHEY and CDR2 is SVGEGT. This CDR3 has 16 amino acids. The V gene lost 5 bases and the J gene lost 0 bases, with 16 bases spanning the gap. The CDR3 spells CASSTKTGVMNTEAFF. In nucleotides, the CDR3 is TGTGCCAGCAGTACCAAGACAGGCGTTATGAACACTGAAGCTTTCTTT.

This clone was recorded a few times. The chain links TRBV4-3 to TRBJ2-7; 10 bases are a match to TRBD2. Unmatched junction bases numbered 7, after V lost 1 base and J lost 7 bases. CDR1 LGHNA and CDR2 YSLEER come from the germline V gene. The CDR3 has 15 residues. This CDR3 reads CASSQGLAGAREQYF. The CDR3 bases are TGCGCCAGCAGCCAAGGGCTAGCGGGAGCCAGAGAGCAGTACTTC.

The rearrangement links TRBV7-8 to TRBJ1-3; possible D gene TRBD1, 5 bases. The V end was cut by 4 bases, the J end by 2 bases, with 12 bases between. CDR1 is SGHVS, CDR2 FQNEAQ, per germline. The CDR3 runs 15 residues. CDR3 nucleotide sequence: TGTGCCAGCAGCTCCGGGGGGGAACCTGGAAACACCATATATTTT. Its translation: CASSSGGEPGNTIYF.

The chain couples TRBV5-1 to TRBJ2-5, with unresolved D. Trimming removed 2 bases from V and 3 bases from J, with 14 bases in between. This CDR3 region has 15 residues. CDR1 is SGHRS, CDR2 YFSETQ, per germline. For the CDR3, the DNA is TGCGCCAGCAGCTTACCCGGCCAGGCAGAAGAGACCCAGTACTTC. This encodes CASSLPGQAEETQYF.

The V call is TRBV24-1, the J call TRBJ2-3; TRBD2 aligns across 9 bases. CDR1 is KGHDR, CDR2 SFDVKD, per germline. This CDR3 has 14 amino acids. J was trimmed by 4 bases and V by 9 bases; bases with no gene match: 7. CDR3: CATRASGAPDTQYF. Written as DNA, the CDR3 is TGTGCCACCCGCGCTAGCGGGGCCCCAGATACGCAGTATTTT.

The chain is built from TRBV7-8 and TRBJ1-5; weak D call: TRBD1 (5 bases). Looked up from germline, CDR1 is SGHVS and CDR2 is FQNEAQ. Deletions cut 8 bases from V and 0 bases from J, with 8 bases between. The CDR3 runs 13 residues. The CDR3 spells CASCQGSNQPQHF. The CDR3 DNA reads TGTGCCAGCTGTCAGGGTAGCAATCAGCCCCAGCATTTT.

The V and J genes are TRBV30 and TRBJ1-5; the D is unclear. Germline V gives CDR1 GTSNPN, CDR2 SVGIG (reference sequence). The ends were cut back, 0 bases at V and 1 base at J, with 7 bases in the middle. CDR3 length equals 14 residues. The DNA for the CDR3 is TGTGCCTGGAGTGTATTAAAAAGCAATCAGCCCCAGCATTTT. It codes for CAWSVLKSNQPQHF.

This clone came up once. The chain employs TRBV12-3 or TRBV12-4 and TRBJ1-2, with 11 bases matching TRBD1. The CDR3 contains 13 residues. J was trimmed by 7 bases and V by 5 bases; bases with no gene match: 3. The CDR3: CASSPGTGGGYTF. In nucleotides, the CDR3 is TGTGCCAGCAGTCCCGGGACAGGGGGTGGCTACACCTTC.

V and J are TRBV7-9 and TRBJ2-1; possible D gene TRBD2, 6 bases. The CDR3 extends over 16 amino acids. In germline, CDR1 is SEHNR, CDR2 FQNEAQ (reference sequence). V shed 2 bases and J shed 4 bases, with 15 bases lying between them. In DNA form, the CDR3 reads TGTGCCAGCAGCTTATCTAGCGCAGGCGGATACAATGAGCAGTTCTTC. Protein product: CASSLSSAGGYNEQFF.

The chain joins TRBV11-3 to TRBJ2-5; 7 bases align to TRBD1. Germline loops: CDR1 SGHNT, CDR2 YENEEA. This CDR3 is built from 15 residues. The ends lost 7 bases at V and 2 bases at J; junction bases unmatched: 10. The CDR3 protein is CASNGDSFPQETQYF. CDR3 nucleotide sequence: TGTGCCAGCAACGGGGACAGTTTCCCTCAAGAGACCCAGTACTTC. The entire variable domain, with the rest obtained from reference TRBV11-3 and TRBJ2-5, is as follows: EAGVVQSPRYKIIEKKQPVAFWCNPISGHNTLYWYLQNLGQGPELLIRYENEEAVDDSQLPKDRFSAERLKGVDSTLKIQPAELGDSAVYLCASNGDSFPQETQYFGPGTRLLVL.

This sequence joins TRBV7-3 and TRBJ2-2; 8 bases line up with TRBD1. V lost 5 bases to trimming and J lost 6 bases; unmatched junction nucleotides: 20. The CDR3 sequence is 19 residues long. The germline CDR1 and CDR2 sequences are SGHTA and FQGTGA. The CDR3 coding sequence is TGTGCCAGCAGCCGGTACCCCCCTTCTGGCAGGGGGCAATCCGGGGAGCTGTTTTTT. It is translated as CASSRYPPSGRGQSGELFF.

This sequence joins TRBV19 and TRBJ1-1, with 7 positions matching TRBD1. The germline CDR1 and CDR2 sequences are LNHDA and SQIVND (reference sequence). J lost 5 bases, V lost 9 bases, and 12 bases had no gene match. The CDR3 covers 14 residues. The CDR3 sequence: CASLGQELRTEAFF. The CDR3 coding sequence is TGTGCCAGCCTAGGACAGGAGCTACGGACTGAAGCTTTCTTT.

This chain uses TRBV12-3 or TRBV12-4 with TRBJ1-1; 8 bases are shared with TRBD1. Germline trimming cut 6 bases from V and 5 bases from J; bases unmatched to any gene: 5. The CDR3 is made up of 13 amino acids. CDR3 residues: CASSPNRGTEAFF. DNA for the CDR3: TGTGCCAGCAGCCCCAACAGGGGGACTGAAGCTTTCTTT.